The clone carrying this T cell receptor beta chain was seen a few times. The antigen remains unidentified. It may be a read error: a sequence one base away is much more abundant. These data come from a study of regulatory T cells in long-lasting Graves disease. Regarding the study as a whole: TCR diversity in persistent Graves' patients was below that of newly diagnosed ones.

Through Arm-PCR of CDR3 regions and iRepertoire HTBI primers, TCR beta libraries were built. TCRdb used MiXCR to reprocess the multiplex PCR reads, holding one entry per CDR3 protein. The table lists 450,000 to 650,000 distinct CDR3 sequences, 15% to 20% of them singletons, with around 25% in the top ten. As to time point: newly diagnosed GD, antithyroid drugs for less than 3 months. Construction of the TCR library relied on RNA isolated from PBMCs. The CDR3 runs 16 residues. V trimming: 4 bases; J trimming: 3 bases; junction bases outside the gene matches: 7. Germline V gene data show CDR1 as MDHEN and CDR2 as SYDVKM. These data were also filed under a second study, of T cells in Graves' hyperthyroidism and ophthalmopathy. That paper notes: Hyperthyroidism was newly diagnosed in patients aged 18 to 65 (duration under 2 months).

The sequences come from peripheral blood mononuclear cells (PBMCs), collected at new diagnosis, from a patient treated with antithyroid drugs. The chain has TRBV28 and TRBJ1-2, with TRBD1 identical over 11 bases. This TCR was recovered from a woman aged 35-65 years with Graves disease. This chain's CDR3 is CASSSGQGAPYYGYTF. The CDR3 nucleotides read TGTGCCAGCAGTTCAGGACAGGGGGCGCCTTACTATGGCTACACCTTC.